This T cell receptor (beta chain) was captured by sequencing in a study of blood T cell repertoires in COVID-19. Looking at the study overall: Some COVID-19 samples were acute and others convalescent; all came from the United States, Italy and Spain. In each case, the material was cDNA or gDNA derived from T cells, B-cell-depleted T cells, or PBMCs.

The Seattle site enrolled patients during active infection and followed them longitudinally. In the original processing: Amplification with reference gene primers provided the estimates of nucleated cell counts. The repertoire was sequenced with immunoSEQ multiplex PCR; TCRdb's copy has only in-frame clones and lacks some. From that table come the V and J calls and clone size; the DNA was used to work out D and trimming. The sample contains around 220,000 clones, about 86% of which appear only once. Germline assignment: CDR1 SGHRS and CDR2 YFSETQ. The V gene end was trimmed by 3 bases and the J gene end by 9 bases; junction bases not matched to a gene: 3. The CDR3 extends over 14 amino acids.

The clonotype comes from a woman aged 50 to 65 with COVID-19, enrolled during active disease. This rearrangement joins TRBV5-1 to TRBJ2-6; 10 bases agree with TRBD2. Material for sequencing was peripheral blood. CDR3 residues: CASSSGTSVNVLTF. The CDR3 DNA reads TGCGCCAGCAGCTCCGGGACTAGCGTCAACGTCCTGACTTTC.